The sequence of this T cell receptor beta chain was determined in a study of blood T cell repertoires in COVID-19. Germline CDR1 is SNHLY and CDR2 is FYNNEI. Trimming took 5 bases from V and 7 from J; bases not matched to a gene: 6. There are 14 residues in the CDR3. Sequenced by immunoSEQ multiplex PCR; TCRdb stores in-frame clones only, minus some. Among approximately 300,000 clones listed, around 91% were seen once. V usage is TRBV2 and J usage is TRBJ2-2; TRBD1 matches 8 bases. The receptor was isolated from a woman aged 18-29 years with acute COVID-19. The sequenced material came from PBMCs or T cells enriched from blood (not recorded which). As DNA, the CDR3 is TGTGCCAGCAGTCAGGACAGGGAAGTCGGGGAGCTGTTTTTT. Encoded protein: CASSQDREVGELFF.